Listed below are T cell receptor beta chains from one sample, sequenced in a study of OX40 agonist ivuxolimab in advanced cancers. Sequencing used immunoSEQ multiplex PCR; TCRdb keeps in-frame clones, though not all of them. The sample includes roughly 80,000 clones, over 85% of them seen just once. The source was CD4+ or CD8+ T cells sorted from blood, collected in a trial of the OX40 agonist ivuxolimab. Receptors were obtained from an adult with an advanced solid tumor such as melanoma, head and neck, liver or kidney cancer. Each CDR3 is given with its conserved first and last residue. D genes are given only for firm matches. Expanded clones are given a class, and other clones once, few, many or no size at all.

D | J | size | V | DNA | CDR3
TRBD1 | TRBJ1-2 | - | TRBV7-8 | TGTGCCAGCAGCCTCGGGACAGGGGGCTCCTATGGCTACACCTTC | CASSLGTGGSYGYTF
- | TRBJ1-5 | - | TRBV4-1 | TGCGCCAGCAGCCAAGGGGCAGGACTCAATCAGCCCCAGCATTTT | CASSQGAGLNQPQHF
- | TRBJ1-1 | - | TRBV30 | TGTGCCTGGAGTGTAATGAAAGTCTCCCCGGGGACTGAAGCTTTCTTT | CAWSVMKVSPGTEAFF
TRBD2 | TRBJ2-5 | few | TRBV19 | TGTGCCAGTAGTACCCGACTAGCCGGGGAGACCCAGTACTTC | CASSTRLAGETQYF
- | TRBJ1-5 | - | TRBV7-6 | TGTGCCAGCAGCTTAGAAAGGGGTTTCAATCAGCCCCAGCATTTT | CASSLERGFNQPQHF
TRBD2 | TRBJ2-3 | - | TRBV4-1 | TGCGCCAGCAGCCAAGAATTTGGGCTAGCGGGGGGGACAGATACGCAGTATTTT | CASSQEFGLAGGTDTQYF
- | TRBJ1-5 | - | TRBV5-5 | TGTGCCAGCAGCCTCGGACAGCCCGGGCAGCCCCAGCATTTT | CASSLGQPGQPQHF
TRBD1 | TRBJ1-2 | - | TRBV5-1 | TGCGCCAGCAGCACGGACAGGGGGCTTTATGGCTACACCTTC | CASSTDRGLYGYTF
- | TRBJ1-1 | - | TRBV7-2 | TGTGCCAGCAGCTTACAGGGAGGGGACACTGAAGCTTTCTTT | CASSLQGGDTEAFF
- | TRBJ1-1 | - | TRBV30 | TGTGCCTGGAGTGGATTTGACAAGGGGAACACTGAAGCTTTCTTT | CAWSGFDKGNTEAFF
- | TRBJ2-7 | - | TRBV18 | TGTGCCAGCTCACCACCGCCCGGAGGCCTCGAGCAGTACTTC | CASSPPPGGLEQYF
- | TRBJ2-4 | - | TRBV27 | TGTGCCAGCAGGACAGGTCTGGATAGGCAGTACTTC | CASRTGLDRQYF
- | TRBJ1-5 | - | TRBV5-1 | TGCGCCAGCAGCGAATTCGACAGCAATCAGCCCCAGCATTTT | CASSEFDSNQPQHF
TRBD1 | TRBJ1-1 | - | TRBV29-1 | TGCAGCGTTGTTACAGGGGGCACTGAAGCTTTCTTT | CSVVTGGTEAFF
- | TRBJ1-5 | - | TRBV5-6 | TGTGCCAGCAGCTCCCGGGACAACTATCAGCCCCAGCATTTT | CASSSRDNYQPQHF
TRBD1 | TRBJ1-4 | - | TRBV19 | TGTGCCAGTAGTGGACAGGCTGCAACTAATGAAAAACTGTTTTTT | CASSGQAATNEKLFF
- | TRBJ1-5 | - | TRBV6-5 | TGTGCCAGCAGTTACCAGGACGGTTTTAGCAATCAGCCCCAGCATTTT | CASSYQDGFSNQPQHF
TRBD2 | TRBJ2-3 | - | TRBV11-3 | TGTGCCAGCAAAAGCGGGGGCACAGATACGCAGTATTTT | CASKSGGTDTQYF
TRBD2 | TRBJ2-7 | - | TRBV6-1 | TGTGCCAGCAGTGATTACCCCTTTGGCGGGAGTGGCTACGAGCAGTACTTC | CASSDYPFGGSGYEQYF
- | TRBJ1-4 | - | TRBV25-1 | TGTGCCAGCAGTGAATATATGGGAAGTACTAATGAAAAACTGTTTTTT | CASSEYMGSTNEKLFF
- | TRBJ1-2 | - | TRBV19 | TGTGCCACCGCTAGGGGTCGGGGCTACACCTTC | CATARGRGYTF
TRBD2 | TRBJ2-5 | - | TRBV2 | TGTGCCTCGGGGGGGGGAGAAGAGACCCAGTACTTC | CASGGGEETQYF
- | TRBJ2-3 | once | TRBV5-6 | TGTGCCAGCAGCCCGGCTCCCTCCCGGACAGATACGCAGTATTTT | CASSPAPSRTDTQYF